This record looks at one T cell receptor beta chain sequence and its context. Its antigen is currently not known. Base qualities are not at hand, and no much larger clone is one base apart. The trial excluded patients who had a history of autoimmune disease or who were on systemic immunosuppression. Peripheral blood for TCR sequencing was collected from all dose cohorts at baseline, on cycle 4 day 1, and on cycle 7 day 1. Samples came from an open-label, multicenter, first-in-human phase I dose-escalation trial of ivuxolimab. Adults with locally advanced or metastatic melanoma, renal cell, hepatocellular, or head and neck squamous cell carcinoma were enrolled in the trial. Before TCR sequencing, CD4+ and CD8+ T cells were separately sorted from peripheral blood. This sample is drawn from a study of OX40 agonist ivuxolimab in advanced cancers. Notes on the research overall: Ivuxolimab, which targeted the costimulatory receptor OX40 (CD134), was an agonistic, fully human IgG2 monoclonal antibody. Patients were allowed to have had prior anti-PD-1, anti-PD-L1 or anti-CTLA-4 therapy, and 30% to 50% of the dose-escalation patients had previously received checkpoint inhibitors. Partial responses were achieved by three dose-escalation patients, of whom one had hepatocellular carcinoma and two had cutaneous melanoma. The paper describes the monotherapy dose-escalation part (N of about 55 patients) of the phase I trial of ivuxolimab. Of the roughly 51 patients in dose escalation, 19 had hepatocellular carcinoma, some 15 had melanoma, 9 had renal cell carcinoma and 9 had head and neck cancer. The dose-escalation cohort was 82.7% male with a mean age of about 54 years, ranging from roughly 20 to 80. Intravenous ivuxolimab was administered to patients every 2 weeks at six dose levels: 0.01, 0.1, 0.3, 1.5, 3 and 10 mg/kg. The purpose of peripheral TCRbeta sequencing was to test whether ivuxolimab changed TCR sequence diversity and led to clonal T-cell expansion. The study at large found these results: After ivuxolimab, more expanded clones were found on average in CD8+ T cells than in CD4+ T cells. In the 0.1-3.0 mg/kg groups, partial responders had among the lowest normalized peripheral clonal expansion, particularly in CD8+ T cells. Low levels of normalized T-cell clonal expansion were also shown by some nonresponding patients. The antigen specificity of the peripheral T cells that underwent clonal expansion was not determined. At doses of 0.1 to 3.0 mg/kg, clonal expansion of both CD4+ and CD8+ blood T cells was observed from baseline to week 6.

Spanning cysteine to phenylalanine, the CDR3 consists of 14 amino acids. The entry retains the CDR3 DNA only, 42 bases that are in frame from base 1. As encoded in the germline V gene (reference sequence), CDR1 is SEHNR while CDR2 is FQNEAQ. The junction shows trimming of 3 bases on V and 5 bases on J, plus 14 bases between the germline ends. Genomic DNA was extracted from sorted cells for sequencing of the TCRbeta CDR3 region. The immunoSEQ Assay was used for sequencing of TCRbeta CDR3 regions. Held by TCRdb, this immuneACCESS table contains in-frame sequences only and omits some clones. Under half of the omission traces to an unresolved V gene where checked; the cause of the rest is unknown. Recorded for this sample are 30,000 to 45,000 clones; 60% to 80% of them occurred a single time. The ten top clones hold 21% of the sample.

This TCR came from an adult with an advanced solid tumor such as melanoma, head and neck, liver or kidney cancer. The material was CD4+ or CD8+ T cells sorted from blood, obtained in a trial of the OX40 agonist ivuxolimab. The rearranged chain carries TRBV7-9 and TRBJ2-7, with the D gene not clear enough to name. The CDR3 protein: CASSLQERPNEQYF. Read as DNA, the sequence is TGTGCCAGCAGCTTGCAGGAAAGGCCTAACGAGCAGTACTTC.